This T cell receptor (beta chain) was sequenced during a study of regulatory T cells in long-lasting Graves disease. Time point described: newly diagnosed GD, antithyroid drugs for less than 3 months. After RNA was extracted from PBMCs, the TCR library was made from it. The CDR3 has 18 residues. V was clipped by 7 bases and J by 0 bases; unmatched bases: 12. This clonotype was seen repeatedly, ten times or more. According to the study, TCR beta libraries were built with iRepertoire HTBI primers and CDR3-region Arm-PCR. A single record per CDR3 protein comes from TCRdb applying MiXCR to the multiplex PCR reads. This table holds more than 300,000 distinct CDR3 sequences, 15% to 17% found once.

Sequenced here: peripheral blood mononuclear cells (PBMCs), sampled at new diagnosis, from a patient treated with antithyroid drugs. This receptor was obtained from a female donor with Graves disease. This chain connects TRBV12-3 or TRBV12-4 to TRBJ2-1, with 10 bases lining up with TRBD2. CDR3 nucleotide sequence: TGTGCCAGCACCCGTGGGACTAGCGTGACTCGCTCCTACAATGAGCAGTTCTTC. It translates to CASTRGTSVTRSYNEQFF.